This T cell receptor beta chain is drawn from a study of blood T cell repertoires in COVID-19. Germline loops: CDR1 SGHTA, CDR2 FQGNSA. This CDR3 comprises 14 residues. V gave up 8 bases and J gave up 6 bases; unmatched junction bases: 11. The data were produced by immunoSEQ multiplex PCR, yet TCRdb's version contains in-frame clones alone and is incomplete. The sample lists 100,000 to 140,000 clones; 88% were seen once. V usage is TRBV7-2 and J usage is TRBJ2-3; 7 nucleotides line up with TRBD1. The clonotype was recovered from a man in his fifties with active or convalescent COVID-19. Sequencing input: peripheral blood. This CDR3 reads CASLRAGGMDTQYF. DNA of the CDR3: TGTGCCAGCCTTAGGGCAGGGGGTATGGATACGCAGTATTTT.